Below are 29 T cell receptor beta chains sequenced from a single sample in a study of vaccination and CD4 T cells after COVID-19. Their antigens remain unidentified. Time point denoted: late sampling 161 to 241 days after vaccination in a few convalescent patients. The treatment denotes: approximately 9-day PBMC culture with coronavirus spike peptide pools or control peptides (ViraFEST assay). Oncomine TCR Beta short-read sequencing was applied to DNA from cultured CD4+ T cells. Each CDR3 protein is one row after TCRdb ran MiXCR on the PCR reads. The sample comprises 15,000 to 20,000 distinct CDR3 sequences, 50% to 65% of which are singletons, and about a sixth rests with the top ten. Sequenced here: CD4+ T cells from blood, cultured in vitro, sampled about 7 months after SARS-CoV-2 vaccination. The receptors originated from a human donor who had recovered from COVID-19.

V usage is TRBV6-1 and J usage is TRBJ2-7, with 9 bases that match TRBD1. This CDR3 has 15 amino acids. The junction had 10 bases not matched to a gene; V was cut back by 6 bases and J by 4 bases. From germline, CDR1 is MNHNS and CDR2 SASEGT. The CDR3 sequence: CASSQEGTGTYEQYF. CDR3 nucleotide sequence: TGTGCCAGCAGCCAGGAGGGGACAGGGACTTACGAGCAGTACTTC.

This clonotype was detected a few times. This chain links TRBV7-8 with TRBJ2-3; 10 nucleotides match TRBD2. The germline V gene encodes CDR1 SGHVS and CDR2 FQNEAQ. V trimming: 2 bases; J trimming: 1 base; junction bases outside the gene matches: 0. The CDR3 is 15 amino acids. The CDR3 DNA follows: TGTGCCAGCAGCTTACTAGCGGGGGGCACAGATACGCAGTATTTT. Amino acids: CASSLLAGGTDTQYF.

V and J are TRBV4-2 and TRBJ1-3; maybe TRBD1 (6 bases). The CDR3 extends over 13 amino acids. V lost 6 bases and J 4 bases, leaving 10 bases between the germline ends. Germline V CDR1 and CDR2: LGHNA, YNFKEQ. CDR3 sequence: CASRGTRGNTIYF. In DNA, the CDR3 is TGTGCCAGCAGGGGGACACGGGGAAACACCATATATTTT.

This clonotype was found a few times. The rearrangement links TRBV6-1 to TRBJ1-5; D is possibly TRBD1 (6 bases). Germline V gives CDR1 MNHNS, CDR2 SASEGT. This CDR3 has 13 amino acids. Trimming took 8 bases from V and 4 from J, leaving 12 bases between them. The CDR3 sequence: CASRTDLNQPQHF. In DNA form, the CDR3 reads TGTGCCAGCCGGACAGACTTGAATCAGCCCCAGCATTTT.

J is TRBJ2-3 and V is TRBV20-1; 12 bases map to TRBD2. V shed 6 bases, J shed 4 bases, and the junction held 2 bases outside the gene matches. Germline CDR1 is DFQATT and CDR2 is SNEGSKA (reference sequence). The CDR3 totals 13 residues. CDR3 DNA: TGCAGTGCAAGGACTAGCGGGGCAGATACGCAGTATTTT. It yields the protein CSARTSGADTQYF.

There are a few counts of this clonotype. The gene calls are TRBV7-2 and TRBJ2-5; D possibly corresponds to TRBD1 (5 bases). The V end was cut by 5 bases, the J end by 7 bases, with 17 bases between. The germline V gene encodes CDR1 SGHTA and CDR2 FQGNSA. The CDR3 consists of 14 residues. Here the CDR3 reads CASSVTGGARTQYF. DNA for the CDR3: TGTGCCAGCAGCGTTACAGGTGGAGCGCGGACCCAGTACTTC.

V and J are TRBV20-1 and TRBJ2-1, with 15 bases matching TRBD2. The CDR3 totals 17 residues. The V gene end was trimmed by 6 bases and the J gene end by 1 base; junction bases not matched to a gene: 7. The germline V gene encodes CDR1 DFQATT and CDR2 SNEGSKA (reference sequence). The CDR3, as DNA: TGCAGTGCCAGCGGACTAGCGGGGGGGGGTTCCTACAATGAGCAGTTCTTC. Its protein product is CSASGLAGGGSYNEQFF.

The chain employs TRBV20-1 and TRBJ1-1, with TRBD1 matching 7 bases. Trimming cost V 3 bases and J 5 bases; bases outside gene matches: 9. The CDR3 consists of 14 residues. Germline V gene data show CDR1 as DFQATT and CDR2 as SNEGSKA (reference sequence). The CDR3: CSASPQGTVTEAFF. CDR3 in DNA: TGCAGTGCTAGCCCCCAAGGGACAGTTACTGAAGCTTTCTTT.

The chain has TRBV6-1 and TRBJ1-2; 7 bases are shared with TRBD1. The CDR3 covers 17 residues. CDR1 MNHNS and CDR2 SASEGT come from the germline V gene. V was clipped by 7 bases and J by 4 bases; unmatched bases: 18. The CDR3 sequence is CASTLRGRGGPIYGYTF. In nucleotides, the CDR3 is TGTGCCAGCACCCTAAGGGGGCGGGGGGGGCCCATCTATGGCTACACCTTC.

The chain combines TRBV20-1 with TRBJ1-5, with 12 bases matching TRBD1. Germline CDR1 DFQATT, CDR2 SNEGSKA (reference sequence). The ends lost 0 bases at V and 6 bases at J; junction bases unmatched: 12. The CDR3 has 18 amino acids. The CDR3 DNA sequence: TGCAGTGCTAGAGATTCAGGGACAGGGGGCGCGGGGAGTCAGCCCCAGCATTTT. This gives the protein CSARDSGTGGAGSQPQHF.

CDR3 DNA sequence: TGTGCCAGCAGTTACTCGAAATGGAGGGGTCATCAGCCCCAGCATTTT. This codes for CASSYSKWRGHQPQHF. V and J are TRBV6-2 or TRBV6-3 and TRBJ1-5, with a weak D call TRBD1 (5 bases). The CDR3 extends over 16 amino acids. V gave up 0 bases and J gave up 5 bases, with 14 bases separating them. Looked up from germline, CDR1 is MNHEY and CDR2 is SVGEGT.

This clonotype turned up a few times. In DNA, the CDR3 is TGCAGTGCTAGTGTAGATGGGACTAGCGGGACCGACAATGAGCAGTTCTTC. It translates to CSASVDGTSGTDNEQFF. This chain connects TRBV20-1 to TRBJ2-1; TRBD2 agrees at 13 bases. The CDR3 totals 17 residues. Germline V gives CDR1 DFQATT, CDR2 SNEGSKA (reference sequence). J gave up 5 bases and V 3 bases, and 10 bases lay outside the gene matches.

This clonotype appeared a few times. The rearrangement uses TRBV7-2 and TRBJ1-2; unclear D gene. Between the trimmed V and J ends, which lost 1 base and 2 bases, there was a span of 8 bases. CDR3 length: 14 residues. Germline V gives CDR1 SGHTA, CDR2 FQGNSA. For the CDR3, the DNA is TGTGCCAGCAGCTTAGGGCCAACCAACTATGGCTACACCTTC. Its protein is CASSLGPTNYGYTF.

V and J are TRBV5-1 and TRBJ2-1, with 8 bases identical to TRBD2. Germline V gene sequence: CDR1 SGHRS, CDR2 YFSETQ. The CDR3 is made up of 15 amino acids. V shed 2 bases, J shed 4 bases, and the junction held 5 bases outside the gene matches. The CDR3 nucleotides read TGCGCCAGCAGCTTTGGCGGGGGGAGTTACAATGAGCAGTTCTTC. Translating it yields CASSFGGGSYNEQFF.

This sequence joins TRBV24-1 and TRBJ2-1; 8 nucleotides align to TRBD2. The CDR3 runs to 16 residues. Trimming took 4 bases from V and 3 from J; bases not matched to a gene: 7. From germline, CDR1 is KGHDR and CDR2 SFDVKD. The CDR3, as DNA: TGTGCCACCAGTGACCCGAGCGGGGGACACTACAATGAGCAGTTCTTC. Its translation: CATSDPSGGHYNEQFF.

J is TRBJ2-7 and V is TRBV6-4, with D possibly matching TRBD2 (6 bases). Germline CDR1 MRHNA, CDR2 SNTAGT. The CDR3 is 18 residues long. V was clipped by 2 bases and J by 0 bases, with 20 bases between them. CDR3 sequence reads: CASSDLSITGTHSYEQYF. The DNA for the CDR3 is TGTGCCAGCAGTGACCTTTCAATTACCGGGACTCACTCCTACGAGCAGTACTTC.

This clonotype occurred once. The chain recombines TRBV5-1 with TRBJ2-1; 8 bases line up with TRBD1. The CDR3 length is 18 residues. Germline-derived CDR1 and CDR2 are SGHRS and YFSETQ. J was trimmed by 1 base and V by 0 bases; bases with no gene match: 9. CDR3 sequence: CASSLAGQGTGSYNEQFF. CDR3 nucleotides: TGCGCCAGCAGCTTGGCCGGACAGGGAACCGGATCCTACAATGAGCAGTTCTTC.

This clonotype was seen a handful of times. The V gene is TRBV6-1, the J gene TRBJ1-2, with 7 bases that match TRBD1. The CDR3 extends over 16 amino acids. J gave up 4 bases and V 1 base, and 9 bases lay outside the gene matches. CDR1 is MNHNS, CDR2 SASEGT, per germline. The CDR3 coding sequence is TGTGCCAGCAGTGAAGGGACAGGTCGAGGGTTCTATGGCTACACCTTC. This codes for CASSEGTGRGFYGYTF.

This clonotype turned up a few times. The rearrangement links TRBV7-2 to TRBJ1-2; a weak D match, TRBD1 (5 bases). The CDR3 is 17 amino acids. In germline, CDR1 is SGHTA, CDR2 FQGNSA. V was clipped by 5 bases and J by 0 bases, with 19 bases between them. The CDR3 sequence: CASSPFGDSQPNYGYTF. The CDR3 nucleotides read TGTGCCAGCAGCCCTTTTGGCGACAGCCAACCTAACTATGGCTACACCTTC.

In the case of this clonotype: A read error may produce the germline difference seen at one junction end. The chain joins TRBV7-9 to TRBJ2-7, with unresolved D. Germline V gene data show CDR1 as SEHNR and CDR2 as FQNEAQ (reference sequence). The CDR3 extends over 11 amino acids. CDR3 sequence: CTSSRMGEQYF. The CDR3 DNA reads as TGTACCAGCAGTCGGATGGGCGAGCAGTACTTC. Looking up the rest from reference TRBV7-9 and TRBJ2-7 gives the full variable domain: DTGVSQNPRHKITKRGQNVTFRCDPISEHNRLYWYRQTLGQGPEFLTYFQNEAQLEKSRLLSDRFSAERPKGSFSTLEIQRTEQGDSAMYLCTSSRMGEQYFGPGTRLTVT.

This sequence joins TRBV7-8 and TRBJ1-2; no firm D call. Trimming took 7 bases from V and 4 from J, leaving 13 bases between them. Germline V gives CDR1 SGHVS, CDR2 FQNEAQ. The length of the CDR3 is 13 residues. The CDR3 DNA reads TGTGCCAGCACCCGACGTACGCTCTATGGCTACACCTTC. Amino acids: CASTRRTLYGYTF.

The chain links TRBV20-1 to TRBJ2-5; D ambiguous. The CDR3 sequence is 13 residues long. Germline V gives CDR1 DFQATT, CDR2 SNEGSKA (reference sequence). The V gene lost 5 bases and the J gene lost 5 bases, with 15 bases spanning the gap. The DNA of the CDR3 is TGCAGTGCTCTGAGTTGGGGTCCGGAGACCCAGTACTTC. It translates to CSALSWGPETQYF.

CDR3 residues: CASSIELTNYGYTF. The CDR3 region has the DNA TGTGCCAGTAGTATCGAACTTACTAACTATGGCTACACCTTC. The chain combines TRBV19 with TRBJ1-2; D is unclear. Germline assignment: CDR1 LNHDA and CDR2 SQIVND (reference sequence). Between the trimmed V and J ends, which lost 3 bases and 0 bases, there was a span of 8 bases. The CDR3 spans 14 residues.

CDR3 loop: CASRLAGSTDTQYF. CDR3 sequence (DNA): TGTGCCAGCAGACTAGCGGGTAGCACAGATACGCAGTATTTT. The chain is built from TRBV27 and TRBJ2-3; 9 positions match TRBD2. The V gene end was trimmed by 6 bases and the J gene end by 0 bases; junction bases not matched to a gene: 1. Germline loops: CDR1 MNHEY, CDR2 SMNVEV (reference sequence). CDR3 length: 14 amino acids.

This clonotype has just a few counts. This chain joins TRBV27 and TRBJ2-3; no firm D call. Germline CDR1 and CDR2: MNHEY and SMNVEV (reference sequence). This CDR3 comprises 13 residues. Trimming stripped 3 bases from V and 0 bases from J, with 4 bases between. The CDR3 is CASSFWSTDTQYF. The CDR3 DNA sequence: TGTGCCAGCAGTTTCTGGAGCACAGATACGCAGTATTTT.

This clonotype occurred a few times. CDR3 residues: CSAGGTGGRTDTQYF. The CDR3 DNA sequence: TGCAGTGCAGGCGGCACGGGGGGGCGCACAGATACGCAGTATTTT. The rearrangement uses TRBV20-1 and TRBJ2-3, with 8 bases lining up with TRBD2. CDR1 is DFQATT, CDR2 SNEGSKA, per germline (reference sequence). The CDR3 contains 15 residues. V dropped 6 bases and J dropped 1; count of bases not matched to a gene: 9.

This clonotype was detected only a few times. The chain uses TRBV7-3 and TRBJ1-6; a weak D match, TRBD1 (5 bases). Germline V lookup: CDR1 SGHTA, CDR2 FQGTGA. The length of the CDR3 is 14 residues. V lost 2 bases and J lost 6, with 8 bases in between. The CDR3 reads CASSLEGSNSPLHF. DNA for the CDR3: TGTGCCAGCAGCTTAGAGGGGTCTAATTCACCCCTCCACTTT.

The chain carries TRBV27 and TRBJ2-3; D is perhaps TRBD2 (7 bases). The CDR3 sequence is 15 residues long. The germline V gene has CDR1 MNHEY and CDR2 SMNVEV (reference sequence). With 5 bases removed from V and 4 bases from J, the gap between germline ends came to 16 bases. The chain's CDR3 is CASSIRGALPDTQYF. For the CDR3, the DNA is TGTGCCAGCAGTATCCGGGGGGCTCTCCCAGATACGCAGTATTTT.

The chain employs TRBV7-2 and TRBJ2-3, with 8 bases lining up with TRBD1. Germline V lookup: CDR1 SGHTA, CDR2 FQGNSA. The CDR3 loop spans 17 amino acids. V gave up 4 bases and J gave up 3 bases; unmatched junction bases: 12. CDR3 amino acids: CASSSRPRGPLTDTQYF. The CDR3 coding sequence is TGTGCCAGCAGCTCCCGCCCCAGGGGGCCCTTGACAGATACGCAGTATTTT.